The 27 T cell receptor beta chains in this list originate from one sample, sequenced in a study of T cell responses to AZD1222 COVID-19 vaccine. The protocol was immunoSEQ multiplex PCR, while the TCRdb copy is restricted to in-frame clones and leaves out a portion. The sample consists of tens of thousands of clones, around 90% of them appearing once. The sequencing used peripheral blood, collected on day 0 of AZD1222 vaccination. These receptors all come from an adult in good health.

The chain couples TRBV12-3 or TRBV12-4 to TRBJ2-3; D is ambiguous. This CDR3 has 12 residues. V was cut by 5 bases and J by 3 bases, with 6 bases left in between. The CDR3 here is CASSQPTDTQYF. Here the CDR3 DNA reads TGTGCCAGCAGTCAACCAACAGATACGCAGTATTTT.

This rearrangement joins TRBV18 to TRBJ1-1; D remains unclear. Trimming cost V 3 bases and J 1 base, with 12 bases left between them. The germline CDR1 and CDR2 sequences are KGHSH and LQKENI. The CDR3 spans 15 residues. In DNA form, the CDR3 reads TGTGCCAGCTCACCTCCGGGAACAACGAACACTGAAGCTTTCTTT. Encoded protein: CASSPPGTTNTEAFF.

CDR3 DNA sequence: TGTGCCAGCAGCCCGGGACAGGGGGTTCAGCCCCAGCATTTT. Translating gives CASSPGQGVQPQHF. The chain couples TRBV3-1 (or the pseudogene TRBV3-2) to TRBJ1-5, with 11 bases that match TRBD1. Germline V gene lookup returns CDR1 LGHDT and CDR2 YNNKEL (reference sequence). This CDR3 has 14 residues. The V segment lost 4 bases and the J segment 6 bases; nucleotides outside the gene matches: 2.

This clone was observed once. V usage is TRBV7-2 and J usage is TRBJ1-2; TRBD1 matches at 7 bases. With V trimmed by 3 bases and J by 8 bases, 0 bases remained unmatched. The CDR3 sequence is 11 residues long. Germline values: CDR1 SGHTA, CDR2 FQGNSA. The DNA for the CDR3 is TGTGCCAGCAGCTTGACAGGGGGCTACACCTTC. This sequence encodes CASSLTGGYTF.

The rearrangement uses TRBV19 and TRBJ1-5; possibly TRBD1 for D (5 bases). Germline V gene data show CDR1 as LNHDA and CDR2 as SQIVND (reference sequence). The CDR3 contains 11 residues. Trimming left V 4 bases short and J 11 bases short, with 9 bases between. CDR3 sequence (DNA): TGTGCCAGTAGTACCGACAGATCCCAGCATTTT. This translates into CASSTDRSQHF.

The chain employs TRBV7-2 and TRBJ1-5; TRBD1 matches at 10 bases. This CDR3 spans 15 amino acids. Germline values: CDR1 SGHTA, CDR2 FQGNSA. The V and J ends lost 4 bases and 9 bases, in that order; junction bases with no gene match: 9. The CDR3 loop reads CASSSGQGYKVPQHF. DNA for the CDR3: TGTGCCAGCAGCTCGGGACAGGGGTACAAGGTGCCCCAGCATTTT.

The chain recombines TRBV24-1 with TRBJ2-2, with 7 bases lining up with TRBD1. The CDR3 is made up of 14 amino acids. Looked up from germline, CDR1 is KGHDR and CDR2 is SFDVKD. The V gene end was trimmed by 3 bases and the J gene end by 13 bases; junction bases not matched to a gene: 10. The CDR3 loop is CATSDPIQGKGLFF. The CDR3 DNA sequence: TGTGCCACCAGTGATCCGATACAGGGGAAGGGGCTGTTTTTT.

This clone was picked up one time. The genes are TRBV18 and TRBJ1-4; D might be TRBD1 (5 bases). In germline, CDR1 is KGHSH, CDR2 LQKENI. This CDR3 is built from 13 residues. The V end was cut by 8 bases, the J end by 3 bases, with 10 bases between. The CDR3 DNA reads TGTGCCAGCGGGCGGGACCCTAATGAAAAACTGTTTTTT. Protein: CASGRDPNEKLFF.

This clone was detected only a few times. V is TRBV18 and J is TRBJ1-3; no clear D. The V and J ends lost 2 bases and 1 base respectively, with 15 bases between them. The CDR3 length is 17 residues. From germline, CDR1 is KGHSH and CDR2 LQKENI. Here the CDR3 DNA reads TGTGCCAGCTCACCAGGGAGTCGGAGGGAGTCTGGAAACACCATATATTTT. Its translation: CASSPGSRRESGNTIYF.

The chain has TRBV18 and TRBJ1-4; maybe TRBD1 (6 bases). Trimming took off 3 bases at V and 4 bases at J, with 15 bases between the two ends. The CDR3 loop spans 16 amino acids. Germline CDR1 KGHSH, CDR2 LQKENI. The CDR3 loop reads CASSPTGQPINEKLFF. The CDR3 bases are TGTGCCAGCTCACCTACTGGACAGCCGATTAATGAAAAACTGTTTTTT.

CDR3 bases: TGTGCCAGCAATCCCGGGACAGCTACAGATACGCAGTATTTT. It specifies CASNPGTATDTQYF. V is TRBV6-5 and J is TRBJ2-3; 7 nucleotides line up with TRBD1. The J segment lost 3 bases and the V segment lost 7 bases, leaving 7 bases of the junction unmatched. The length of the CDR3 is 14 residues. Germline V gives CDR1 MNHEY, CDR2 SVGAGI.

The CDR3 sequence: CAGRTGGAWTGGYTF. For the CDR3, the DNA is TGTGCCGGACGGACAGGGGGCGCGTGGACTGGGGGCTACACCTTC. The V gene is TRBV2, the J gene TRBJ1-2; 11 bases align to TRBD1. The CDR3 sequence is 15 residues long. J gave up 8 bases and V 11 bases, and 16 bases lay outside the gene matches. Per the germline V gene, CDR1 is SNHLY and CDR2 is FYNNEI.

The CDR3 bases are TGTGCCAGCATGGGGGAGGGGTACGAGCAGTACTTC. Its protein is CASMGEGYEQYF. This rearrangement joins TRBV28 to TRBJ2-7, with 7 bases that match TRBD2. CDR1 is MDHEN and CDR2 is SYDVKM in the germline V gene. This CDR3 has 12 amino acids. The V and J ends lost 7 bases and 4 bases, in that order; junction bases with no gene match: 4. Together with reference TRBV28 and TRBJ2-7, the CDR3 gives the full variable domain: DVKVTQSSRYLVKRTGEKVFLECVQDMDHENMFWYRQDPGLGLRLIYFSYDVKMKEKGDIPEGYSVSREKKERFSLILESASTNQTSMYLCASMGEGYEQYFGPGTRLTVT.

The chain employs TRBV6-2 or TRBV6-3 and TRBJ1-5, with TRBD1 matching over 7 bases. The CDR3 is 18 amino acids. CDR1 MNHEY and CDR2 SVGEGT come from the germline V gene. After removal of 2 bases from V and 0 bases from J, the junction contained 10 bases not matched to a gene. CDR3 residues: CASSYLLGQADSNQPQHF. The CDR3 nucleotides are TGTGCCAGCAGTTACCTCCTAGGACAGGCCGATAGCAATCAGCCCCAGCATTTT.

The V and J genes are TRBV6-2 or TRBV6-3 and TRBJ2-2; 8 bases match TRBD1. Germline values: CDR1 MNHEY, CDR2 SVGEGT. After removal of 0 bases from V and 6 bases from J, the junction contained 6 bases not matched to a gene. The CDR3 runs to 16 residues. CDR3 residues: CASSYSGQGAAGELFF. For the CDR3, the DNA is TGTGCCAGCAGTTACTCGGGCCAGGGGGCGGCCGGGGAGCTGTTTTTT.

CDR3 in DNA: TGTGCTATACGTCCGGCCGGGGGCTATGGCTACACCTTC. Its protein is CAIRPAGGYGYTF. The V call is TRBV6-6, the J call TRBJ1-2; TRBD1 might be the D (5 bases). The CDR3 has 13 residues. Germline V gene data show CDR1 as MNHNY and CDR2 as SVGAGI (reference sequence).

There are a few counts of this clone. V usage is TRBV24-1 and J usage is TRBJ2-1, with D perhaps TRBD2 (6 bases). This CDR3 is 15 amino acids long. CDR1 and CDR2 from the germline V gene are KGHDR and SFDVKD. V gave up 8 bases and J gave up 4 bases, with 17 bases separating them. The CDR3 DNA follows: TGTGCCACCATATCGAAAAGCGGGCTTTACAATGAGCAGTTCTTC. Translation: CATISKSGLYNEQFF.

The chain employs TRBV5-4 and TRBJ1-2, with D maybe TRBD1 (6 bases). The CDR3 contains 12 residues. Germline CDR1 and CDR2: SGHNT and YYREEE (reference sequence). Trimming removed 5 bases from V and 8 bases from J, with 13 bases in between. Here the CDR3 reads CASSTGSPGYTF. The CDR3 DNA reads as TGTGCCAGCAGTACAGGGTCACCCGGCTACACCTTC.

The chain uses TRBV7-9 and TRBJ2-3; 7 nucleotides line up with TRBD2. The CDR3 has 15 amino acids. The J segment lost 5 bases and the V segment lost 10 bases, leaving 15 bases of the junction unmatched. The germline V gene has CDR1 SEHNR and CDR2 FQNEAQ (reference sequence). This CDR3 reads CATGTLADIVDTQYF. The CDR3 region has the DNA TGTGCCACAGGGACGCTAGCGGATATTGTAGATACGCAGTATTTT.

The chain uses TRBV28 and TRBJ2-1; unclear D gene. The V end was cut by 1 base, the J end by 8 bases, with 6 bases between. Per germline, CDR1 MDHEN and CDR2 SYDVKM. CDR3 size: 12 residues. CDR3 sequence reads: CASSLFRYEQFF. Here the CDR3 DNA reads TGTGCCAGCAGTTTATTTAGGTATGAGCAGTTCTTC.

The gene calls are TRBV19 and TRBJ1-2, with D perhaps matching TRBD1 (6 bases). The CDR3 sequence is 13 residues long. Trimming cost V 0 bases and J 8 bases, with 10 bases left between them. The germline V gene encodes CDR1 LNHDA and CDR2 SQIVND (reference sequence). CDR3 protein: CASSIDRGGGYTF. The CDR3 nucleotides read TGTGCCAGTAGTATAGACAGGGGAGGAGGCTACACCTTC. Filled out from reference TRBV19 and TRBJ1-2, the complete variable domain reads DGGITQSPKYLFRKEGQNVTLSCEQNLNHDAMYWYRQDPGQGLRLIYYSQIVNDFQKGDIAEGYSVSREKKESFPLTVTSAQKNPTAFYLCASSIDRGGGYTFGSGTRLTVV.

The chain joins TRBV19 to TRBJ2-5, with 9 bases that match TRBD2. Germline V gene data show CDR1 as LNHDA and CDR2 as SQIVND (reference sequence). The CDR3 is made up of 13 amino acids. Trimming at V came to 6 bases and at J to 4 bases, leaving 3 bases not matched to a gene. Here the CDR3 DNA reads TGTGCCAGTAGCGTAGCGGGGGTAGAGACCCAGTACTTC. This sequence encodes CASSVAGVETQYF. The complete variable domain, with remaining parts taken from reference TRBV19 and TRBJ2-5, reads DGGITQSPKYLFRKEGQNVTLSCEQNLNHDAMYWYRQDPGQGLRLIYYSQIVNDFQKGDIAEGYSVSREKKESFPLTVTSAQKNPTAFYLCASSVAGVETQYFGPGTRLLVL.

The gene calls are TRBV18 and TRBJ1-2, with D perhaps TRBD1 (6 bases). This CDR3 has 15 amino acids. The germline V gene has CDR1 KGHSH and CDR2 LQKENI. V was trimmed by 2 bases and J by 7 bases, leaving 17 bases between them. CDR3 sequence: CASSPSPGQESGYTF. The CDR3 region has the DNA TGTGCCAGCTCACCATCTCCGGGACAAGAGTCTGGCTACACCTTC.

Only one count was recorded for this clone. The V and J genes are TRBV5-8 and TRBJ2-1; 14 bases agree with TRBD2. Germline CDR1 reads SGHTS; CDR2 reads YDEGEE. This CDR3 comprises 20 residues. Trimming cost V 3 bases and J 0 bases; bases outside gene matches: 11. The CDR3 DNA sequence: TGTGCCAGCAGCTCACTCCGGACTAGCGGGGGGAGGAGCTCCTACAATGAGCAGTTCTTC. Its translation: CASSSLRTSGGRSSYNEQFF.

The rearrangement links TRBV6-5 to TRBJ1-2, with D unclear. This CDR3 region has 13 residues. The V end was cut by 8 bases, the J end by 4 bases, with 14 bases between. The germline V gene has CDR1 MNHEY and CDR2 SVGAGI. CDR3 in amino acids: CASAGENSYGYTF. DNA of the CDR3: TGTGCCAGCGCTGGGGAAAATAGCTATGGCTACACCTTC.

This chain links TRBV3-1 (or the pseudogene TRBV3-2) with TRBJ1-1, with 7 bases aligning to TRBD1. CDR3 size: 15 residues. V dropped 7 bases and J dropped 1; count of bases not matched to a gene: 9. The germline gives CDR1 LGHDT, CDR2 YNNKEL (reference sequence). CDR3 loop: CASNQGVGRNTEAFF. For the CDR3, the DNA is TGTGCCAGCAACCAGGGGGTGGGACGGAACACTGAAGCTTTCTTT.

The chain recombines TRBV28 with TRBJ1-2; 7 nucleotides line up with TRBD1. The ends lost 7 bases at V and 2 bases at J; junction bases unmatched: 7. Germline CDR1 is MDHEN and CDR2 is SYDVKM. There are 14 residues in the CDR3. The CDR3 coding sequence is TGTGCCAGCACAAAAGGGGGACAGAACTATGGCTACACCTTC. Translated: CASTKGGQNYGYTF.